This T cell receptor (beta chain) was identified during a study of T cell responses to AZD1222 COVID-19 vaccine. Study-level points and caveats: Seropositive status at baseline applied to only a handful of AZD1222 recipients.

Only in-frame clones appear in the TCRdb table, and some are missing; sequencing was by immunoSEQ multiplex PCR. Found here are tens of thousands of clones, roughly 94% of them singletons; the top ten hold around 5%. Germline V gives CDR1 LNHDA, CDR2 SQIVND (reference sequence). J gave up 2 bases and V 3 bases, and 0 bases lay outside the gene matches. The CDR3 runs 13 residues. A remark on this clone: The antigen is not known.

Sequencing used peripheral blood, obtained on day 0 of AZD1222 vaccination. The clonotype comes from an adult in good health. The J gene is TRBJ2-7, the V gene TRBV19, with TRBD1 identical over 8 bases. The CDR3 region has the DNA TGTGCCAGTAGTATGGGACAGGCCTACGAGCAGTACTTC. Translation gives CASSMGQAYEQYF.